A selection of T cell receptor beta chains follows, all from one sample in a study of B cell selection in AIRE deficiency. Assay: immunoSEQ multiplex PCR; the TCRdb copy retains only in-frame clones and omits some. The sample lists around 22,000 clones, about 90% occurring once. Sequenced sample: CD4+CD25+ Tregs sorted from PBMCs. The source of these receptors is a human donor in good health. CDR3s include the opening cysteine and the closing phenylalanine or tryptophan. Each record gives: D gene, V gene, J gene, clone size, CDR3 protein, CDR3 DNA. D genes are given only for firm matches. Not every row has a clone size; where given, it reads once, few, many or a size class.

>NA|TRBV6-6|TRBJ1-1|NA
CASSYGKNTEAFF
TGTGCCAGCAGTTACGGTAAGAACACTGAAGCTTTCTTT
>NA|TRBV19|TRBJ1-3|NA
CASRALGSSGNTIYF
TGTGCCAGTAGAGCCCTTGGTAGCTCTGGAAACACCATATATTTT
>NA|TRBV5-1|TRBJ2-3|NA
CASSLALSADTQYF
TGCGCCAGCAGCTTGGCCCTTTCAGCAGATACGCAGTATTTT
>NA|TRBV27|TRBJ2-7|NA
CASSLWDLEQYF
TGTGCCAGCAGTTTATGGGACCTCGAGCAGTACTTC
>NA|TRBV5-1|TRBJ2-7|NA
CASSLSRAGPYEQYF
TGCGCCAGCAGCTTGTCCCGGGCAGGCCCCTACGAGCAGTACTTC
>TRBD1|TRBV6-5|TRBJ2-5|NA
CASRETGARETQYF
TGTGCCAGCAGGGAAACAGGGGCTCGGGAGACCCAGTACTTC
>TRBD1|TRBV10-3|TRBJ2-7|NA
CATLDRVYHEQYF
TGTGCCACCCTCGACAGGGTGTACCACGAGCAGTACTTC
>TRBD1|TRBV6-1|TRBJ1-5|NA
CASSGLFRRGRDGQPQHF
TGTGCCAGCAGTGGGCTCTTCCGAAGGGGGCGAGATGGTCAGCCCCAGCATTTT
>NA|TRBV5-7|TRBJ1-3|NA
CASRYIGGSGNTIYF
TGTGCCAGCAGGTACATCGGGGGCTCTGGAAACACCATATATTTT
>TRBD2|TRBV23-1|TRBJ2-5|NA
CASSPTMGRGETQYF
TGCGCCAGCAGTCCGACGATGGGGCGGGGGGAGACCCAGTACTTC
>NA|TRBV6-1|TRBJ2-7|NA
CASRATYYEQYF
TGTGCCAGCAGGGCCACGTACTACGAGCAGTACTTC
>TRBD2|TRBV19|TRBJ2-1|NA
CASSSGTSGTNEQFF
TGTGCCAGTAGTTCCGGGACTAGCGGGACTAATGAGCAGTTCTTC
>NA|TRBV5-1|TRBJ1-2|NA
CASSLATGTYYGYTF
TGCGCCAGCAGCTTGGCCACAGGGACTTACTATGGCTACACCTTC
>NA|TRBV5-1|TRBJ2-7|once
CASSFDGVSWYEQYF
TGCGCCAGCAGCTTTGATGGGGTAAGCTGGTACGAGCAGTACTTC
>NA|TRBV21-1|TRBJ1-6|NA
CASPGLFGSPLHF
TGTGCCAGCCCAGGGCTATTCGGTTCACCCCTCCACTTT
>NA|TRBV7-9|TRBJ1-3|NA
CASSRTMGSLGGNTIYF
TGTGCCAGCAGCCGGACGATGGGGAGCTTGGGGGGAAACACCATATATTTT
>TRBD1|TRBV5-6|TRBJ1-1|NA
CASSLSRADREAFF
TGTGCCAGCAGCTTGAGTAGGGCGGACAGGGAAGCTTTCTTT
>NA|TRBV2|TRBJ1-2|few
CASSRDGYGYTF
TGTGCCAGCAGCCGGGACGGCTATGGCTACACCTTC
>NA|TRBV29-1|TRBJ2-5|once
CSVDSQAETQYF
TGCAGCGTTGATTCACAAGCAGAGACCCAGTACTTC
>NA|TRBV19|TRBJ1-3|NA
CASSTGTVSSGNTIYF
TGTGCCAGTAGTACCGGGACTGTCAGCTCTGGAAACACCATATATTTT